The next 5 T cell receptor beta chains were all read from a single sample in a study of post-analysis software for immune sequencing data. Study results and limitations: Elevated frequency relative to controls characterized four to six TRBV segments in patients, TRBV5-6, TRBV5-1 and TRBV20-1 among them.

Their target antigens are unknown. TCR beta libraries were prepared from cDNA with unique molecular identifiers. MiXCR, applied by TCRdb to the PCR reads, yields one record per CDR3 protein. There are fewer than 850,000 distinct CDR3 sequences in the sample; roughly 27% occur only once, and roughly 0.53% lies in the top ten. The sample was blood. The receptor source for this set is a girl aged 5 to 17 with multiple sclerosis.

This clonotype came up many times. CDR3 protein: CATSAPRAVYNEQFF. The CDR3 DNA reads as TGTGCCACCAGTGCCCCCCGAGCGGTTTACAATGAGCAGTTCTTC. The chain couples TRBV24-1 to TRBJ2-1; D might be TRBD2 (5 bases). V was clipped by 5 bases and J by 4 bases, with 14 bases between them. In germline, CDR1 is KGHDR, CDR2 SFDVKD. The CDR3 extends over 15 amino acids.

About this clonotype: One junction end disagrees with the germline gene, perhaps due to a read error. The gene calls are TRBV9 and TRBJ2-3; the D is unclear. Per germline, CDR1 SGDLS and CDR2 YYNGEE. This CDR3 is built from 13 residues. The CDR3 nucleotides are TGTACCAGCAGCGTGGACGGGACAGATACGCAGTATTTT. Amino acids: CTSSVDGTDTQYF.

The rearrangement uses TRBV4-2 and TRBJ1-3; D unclear. V gave up 0 bases and J gave up 4 bases, with 4 bases separating them. The CDR3 runs 13 residues. The germline V gene encodes CDR1 LGHNA and CDR2 YNFKEQ. CDR3 in DNA: TGTGCCAGCAGCCAAGACGAAGGAAACACCATATATTTT. Translating it yields CASSQDEGNTIYF.

The rearrangement joins TRBV20-1 to TRBJ2-7, with D possibly matching TRBD2 (6 bases). Germline CDR1 is DFQATT and CDR2 is SNEGSKA (reference sequence). The CDR3 contains 15 residues. V gave up 1 base and J gave up 3 bases, with 16 bases separating them. In DNA, the CDR3 is TGCAGTGCTAGAGCTCACCGGGGAGCGGGCTACGAGCAGTACTTC. The encoded protein is CSARAHRGAGYEQYF.

This chain connects TRBV2 to TRBJ1-5; D call uncertain. Trimming shortened V by 4 bases and J by 1 base, and 8 bases separated the two germline ends. Germline values: CDR1 SNHLY, CDR2 FYNNEI. The CDR3 covers 14 residues. The DNA of the CDR3 is TGTGCCAGCAGTGCAGGATTCAGCAATCAGCCCCAGCATTTT. Its protein product is CASSAGFSNQPQHF.